One and the same sample provided the 15 T cell receptor beta chains below, sequenced in a study of patients and donors after allogeneic stem cell transplantation. TCRdb passed the RT-PCR reads through MiXCR, listing each CDR3 protein once. Of 190,000 or so distinct CDR3 sequences listed, 35% to 50% are singletons. The sample consisted of blood, either unsorted or a sorted T cell fraction (not recorded which). Receptors originate from a human donor who was either an allogeneic HSCT recipient or a stem cell or donor lymphocyte infusion donor (not recorded which). It is not recorded whose cells these are; they may come from a transplant donor.

This clonotype was counted only a few times. The chain links TRBV7-9 to TRBJ1-4, with D possibly TRBD1 on 5 matching bases. Per the germline V gene, CDR1 is SEHNR and CDR2 is FQNEAQ (reference sequence). CDR3 length: 15 residues. Trimming stripped 5 bases from V and 3 bases from J, with 13 bases between. In DNA form, the CDR3 reads TGTGCCAGCAGCCTTGACAGCGCGTCTAATGAAAAACTGTTTTTT. Translating gives CASSLDSASNEKLFF.

The chain has TRBV24-1 and TRBJ1-5; possibly TRBD1 for D (5 bases). The CDR3 loop spans 13 amino acids. Germline-derived CDR1 and CDR2 are KGHDR and SFDVKD. The V gene lost 3 bases and the J gene lost 6 bases, with 8 bases spanning the gap. The DNA for the CDR3 is TGTGCCACCAGTGATCGGGGGTTTCAGCCCCAGCATTTT. Amino acid sequence: CATSDRGFQPQHF.

The rearrangement joins TRBV4-3 to TRBJ1-2; a possible D gene is TRBD1 (5 bases). Trimming removed 1 base from V and 8 bases from J, with 17 bases in between. CDR3 size: 15 residues. Germline lookup yields CDR1 LGHNA and CDR2 YSLEER. CDR3 sequence: CASSQGNWETEGYTF. Here the CDR3 DNA reads TGCGCCAGCAGCCAAGGAAATTGGGAGACAGAGGGCTACACCTTC.

V is TRBV4-3 and J is TRBJ1-2; TRBD1 is a possible D gene (6 bases). The ends were cut back, 0 bases at V and 3 bases at J, with 23 bases in the middle. Germline lookup yields CDR1 LGHNA and CDR2 YSLEER. The CDR3 has 19 amino acids. The CDR3 DNA follows: TGCGCCAGCAGCCAAGATTTGGCCGGGACAACTTCCTTCTACTATGGCTACACCTTC. Translating gives CASSQDLAGTTSFYYGYTF.

The gene calls are TRBV4-2 and TRBJ2-1, with 7 bases identical to TRBD2. Trimming at V came to 3 bases and at J to 0 bases, leaving 8 bases not matched to a gene. CDR1 and CDR2 from the germline V gene are LGHNA and YNFKEQ. This CDR3 is built from 17 residues. CDR3 DNA sequence: TGTGCCAGCAGCCAGGAAACTAGCGCCAGCTCCTACAATGAGCAGTTCTTC. Its protein is CASSQETSASSYNEQFF.

V is TRBV20-1 and J is TRBJ2-1; no clear D gene. Germline CDR1 is DFQATT and CDR2 is SNEGSKA (reference sequence). Trimming stripped 3 bases from V and 0 bases from J, with 9 bases between. The CDR3 is 14 amino acids. The CDR3 is CSASSRASYNEQFF. CDR3 in DNA: TGCAGTGCTAGCTCAAGGGCCTCCTACAATGAGCAGTTCTTC.

V and J are TRBV27 and TRBJ1-2; D might be TRBD1 (6 bases). This CDR3 spans 14 amino acids. In germline, CDR1 is MNHEY, CDR2 SMNVEV (reference sequence). V lost 0 bases and J lost 4, with 9 bases in between. The CDR3 DNA reads as TGTGCCAGCAGTTTATCCCCGACAGGCTATGGCTACACCTTC. Amino acids: CASSLSPTGYGYTF.

This clonotype was observed once. Here the CDR3 DNA reads TGCGCCAGCAGCTCCGCGGGGACCGGGGAGCTGTTTTTT. It encodes CASSSAGTGELFF. The chain employs TRBV5-1 and TRBJ2-2; maybe TRBD2 (6 bases). The germline V and J ends were trimmed by 3 bases and 5 bases, with 8 bases remaining between them. Germline CDR1 SGHRS, CDR2 YFSETQ. The CDR3 runs 13 residues.

The V call is TRBV28, the J call TRBJ2-1, with 10 nucleotides matching TRBD2. Trimming at V came to 3 bases and at J to 7 bases, leaving 6 bases not matched to a gene. Germline CDR1 reads MDHEN; CDR2 reads SYDVKM. CDR3 length: 15 amino acids. The CDR3 region has the DNA TGTGCCAGCAGTTTCTCCGGACTAGCGGAGAATGAGCAGTTCTTC. It codes for CASSFSGLAENEQFF.

The chain joins TRBV7-8 to TRBJ2-2; D is unresolved. The V gene lost 5 bases and the J gene lost 2 bases, with 3 bases spanning the gap. Germline values: CDR1 SGHVS, CDR2 FQNEAQ. The CDR3 loop spans 12 amino acids. The CDR3 bases are TGTGCCAGCAGCGAAAACACCGGGGAGCTGTTTTTT. Encoded protein: CASSENTGELFF.

This clonotype occurred a few times. This chain links TRBV12-3 or TRBV12-4 with TRBJ1-1, with D perhaps matching TRBD1 (5 bases). The CDR3 runs to 13 residues. Trimming removed 6 bases at V and 5 bases at J, with 13 bases between. For the CDR3, the DNA is TGTGCCAGCAGACTGGGGGGTTATACTGAAGCTTTCTTT. This gives the protein CASRLGGYTEAFF.

As for this clonotype: This CDR3 is missing its conserved last phenylalanine or tryptophan, likely due to a read error. This chain links TRBV12-3 or TRBV12-4 with TRBJ1-3; maybe TRBD1 (5 bases). This CDR3 contains 13 residues. The V end lost 5 bases, the J end lost 4 bases, and 9 bases lay between the germline ends. DNA of the CDR3: TGTGCCAGCAGTCCGGGACCGGGAAACACCATATATTTA. Translating gives CASSPGPGNTIYL.

This clonotype was observed a handful of times. V is TRBV10-3 and J is TRBJ1-2; D possibly corresponds to TRBD1 (6 bases). This CDR3 contains 13 residues. Trimming shortened V by 7 bases and J by 5 bases, and 14 bases separated the two germline ends. Germline CDR1 ENHRY, CDR2 SYGVKD. The CDR3 nucleotides read TGTGCCATCACCACAGGGTTGGATTATGGCTACACCTTC. It specifies CAITTGLDYGYTF.

In its sample, this clonotype was seen once. CDR3: CATSNRGEGTEAFF. The CDR3, as DNA: TGTGCCACCAGCAACAGGGGAGAGGGCACTGAAGCTTTCTTT. The V and J genes are TRBV15 and TRBJ1-1, with 7 bases fitting TRBD1. V lost 4 bases, J lost 4 bases, and 6 bases stayed unmatched. The CDR3 runs 14 residues. Germline V lookup: CDR1 LNHNV, CDR2 YYDKDF (reference sequence).

The rearrangement joins TRBV7-9 to TRBJ2-2, with 8 bases identical to TRBD2. With 3 bases clipped from V and 6 bases from J, the junction kept 6 bases outside the gene matches. CDR3 length: 15 residues. CDR1 is SEHNR, CDR2 FQNEAQ, per germline (reference sequence). The CDR3 region has the DNA TGTGCCAGCAGCTTTAACAGCGGGAGTGCCGGGGAGCTGTTTTTT. Protein: CASSFNSGSAGELFF. The whole variable domain, filled in from reference TRBV7-9 and TRBJ2-2, reads DTGVSQNPRHKITKRGQNVTFRCDPISEHNRLYWYRQTLGQGPEFLTYFQNEAQLEKSRLLSDRFSAERPKGSFSTLEIQRTEQGDSAMYLCASSFNSGSAGELFFGEGSRLTVL.